This T cell receptor beta chain was obtained from a study of blood T cell repertoires in COVID-19. Trimming removed 4 bases at V and 1 base at J, with 12 bases between. CDR1 and CDR2 from the germline V gene are LNHDA and SQIVND (reference sequence). CDR3 length: 15 amino acids. Data came from immunoSEQ multiplex PCR; TCRdb stores just in-frame clones and leaves some out. The repertoire includes around 320,000 clones, about 90% of them detected once, and more than 9.5% sits in the top ten. The specimen was peripheral blood. The gene calls are TRBV19 and TRBJ2-3; D unclear. The source is a woman under 40 with COVID-19, enrolled during active disease. The DNA of the CDR3 is TGTGCCAGTAGTACGACACCCACGGGCACAGATACGCAGTATTTT. It translates to CASSTTPTGTDTQYF.